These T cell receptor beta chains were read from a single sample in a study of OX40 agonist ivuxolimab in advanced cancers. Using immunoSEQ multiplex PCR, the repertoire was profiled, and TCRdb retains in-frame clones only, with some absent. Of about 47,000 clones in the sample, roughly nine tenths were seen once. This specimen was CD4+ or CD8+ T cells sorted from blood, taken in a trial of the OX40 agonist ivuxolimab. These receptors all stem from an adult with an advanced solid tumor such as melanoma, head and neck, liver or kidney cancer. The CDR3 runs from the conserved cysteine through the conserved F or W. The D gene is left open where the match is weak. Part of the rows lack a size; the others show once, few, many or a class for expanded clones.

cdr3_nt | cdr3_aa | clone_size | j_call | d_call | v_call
TGCAGTGCCCCCCTTGGCACTGAAGCTTTCTTT | CSAPLGTEAFF | few | TRBJ1-1 | - | TRBV20-1
TGTGCCAGCAGTACCGGGGGGGGCGCCTATGGCTACACCTTC | CASSTGGGAYGYTF | - | TRBJ1-2 | - | TRBV6-5
TGTGCCAGCAGCTCACCAGTAGGGGCAGGCCCCTACGAGCAGTACTTC | CASSSPVGAGPYEQYF | - | TRBJ2-7 | - | TRBV7-2
TGTGCCAGCAGCCTCTTAACCGGGACAGCCTACGAGCAGTACTTC | CASSLLTGTAYEQYF | - | TRBJ2-7 | TRBD1 | TRBV7-2
TGCAGTGCTAGGGATGGGACTGAAGCTTTCTTT | CSARDGTEAFF | few | TRBJ1-1 | - | TRBV20-1
TGTGCCAGCAGCCAACCGGGACAGGGGTCCCTAGATACGCAGTATTTT | CASSQPGQGSLDTQYF | - | TRBJ2-3 | TRBD1 | TRBV7-9
TGCGCCAGCAGCCGAACGACAGGGGTTAGCAATCAGCCCCAGCATTTT | CASSRTTGVSNQPQHF | - | TRBJ1-5 | TRBD1 | TRBV4-1
TGTGCCAGCAGCTGGGACATGAATGAGCAGTTCTTC | CASSWDMNEQFF | - | TRBJ2-1 | - | TRBV11-2
TGCGCCAGCAGCCAAGATCCGGTGGGAGCGGGGGGGCATAGTGAGCAGTTCTTC | CASSQDPVGAGGHSEQFF | once | TRBJ2-1 | TRBD2 | TRBV4-1
TGTGCCAGCAGCCTGACTAGCGGGGGGGCGGATACGCAGTATTTT | CASSLTSGGADTQYF | few | TRBJ2-3 | TRBD2 | TRBV6-1
TGTGCCAGCAGTTCGAAGACAGGGAACACTGAAGCTTTCTTT | CASSSKTGNTEAFF | - | TRBJ1-1 | - | TRBV6-5
TGTGCCAGCAGTTATCGACAGGGAATGAACACTGAAGCTTTCTTT | CASSYRQGMNTEAFF | - | TRBJ1-1 | TRBD1 | TRBV6-6
TGTGCCAGCAGTCTCCGGGACAGCCTCTACGAGCAGTACTTC | CASSLRDSLYEQYF | - | TRBJ2-7 | TRBD1 | TRBV27
TGTGCCAGCAGCTTAGGAGACTCCTACGAGCAGTACTTC | CASSLGDSYEQYF | - | TRBJ2-7 | - | TRBV11-2
TGCAGCGTTGTCCCACGGGGGCACACTGAAGCTTTCTTT | CSVVPRGHTEAFF | - | TRBJ1-1 | - | TRBV29-1
TGTGCCAGTAGTATTGGGAGAGCCATGAACACTGAAGCTTTCTTT | CASSIGRAMNTEAFF | few | TRBJ1-1 | - | TRBV19
TGTGCCAGTAGTATCTCCCTAGCAGGCGCCGGGGAGCTGTTTTTT | CASSISLAGAGELFF | - | TRBJ2-2 | - | TRBV19
TGTGCCAGCAGCTCTAAGTCAGGGGGAAATACTGAAGCTTTCTTT | CASSSKSGGNTEAFF | - | TRBJ1-1 | TRBD1 | TRBV13
TGTGCCAGCAGTTACTCGACGGGGGCCTACGAGCAGTACTTC | CASSYSTGAYEQYF | - | TRBJ2-7 | - | TRBV6-5
TGTGCCAGCAGCTTAGGCGGACAGGGGAACACTGAAGCTTTCTTT | CASSLGGQGNTEAFF | - | TRBJ1-1 | TRBD1 | TRBV7-9
TGCGCCAGCAGCCAAGAATTAAGGGGGGCGCGGGGTGGTGATCAGCCCCAGCATTTT | CASSQELRGARGGDQPQHF | - | TRBJ1-5 | - | TRBV4-1
TGTGCCAGCAGCTCAAGACTAGCGGGAGATAGCTCCTACAATGAGCAGTTCTTC | CASSSRLAGDSSYNEQFF | - | TRBJ2-1 | TRBD2 | TRBV13
TGTGCCACCCGAGTGAGGGACTACGAGCAGTACTTC | CATRVRDYEQYF | - | TRBJ2-7 | - | TRBV2
TGTGCCACCAGCGACGGGGGGCCTCAAGAGACCCAGTACTTC | CATSDGGPQETQYF | - | TRBJ2-5 | - | TRBV15
TGTGCCAGCAGTTTAGGCCAGGTTAACACTGAAGCTTTCTTT | CASSLGQVNTEAFF | once | TRBJ1-1 | - | TRBV28
TGTGCCAGCAGCTTAGAGGGAGAGGTTTTATATAATTCACCCCTCCACTTT | CASSLEGEVLYNSPLHF | - | TRBJ1-6 | - | TRBV7-9
TGTGCCAGCAGCCAAGAGGAAAGGAGCACCGGGGAGCTGTTTTTT | CASSQEERSTGELFF | - | TRBJ2-2 | - | TRBV4-2
TGTGCCAGCAGCATCACCGGGACAGCGAATGAAAAACTGTTTTTT | CASSITGTANEKLFF | - | TRBJ1-4 | TRBD1 | TRBV7-9
TGTGCCAGCAGCCAAGCGACAGCCTACGAGCAGTACTTC | CASSQATAYEQYF | - | TRBJ2-7 | - | TRBV14
TGTGCCAGCAGCTTTCCTACAGGGTACGAGCAGTACTTC | CASSFPTGYEQYF | - | TRBJ2-7 | - | TRBV11-2
TGTGCCAGCAGCGTTAGACGCTACACCTTC | CASSVRRYTF | - | TRBJ1-2 | - | TRBV9
TGTGCCAGTAGTATAACGGTAAACTATGGCTACACCTTC | CASSITVNYGYTF | - | TRBJ1-2 | - | TRBV19
TGCGCCAGCAGCCAAGATTTTGGGCCATCGGCTGAAGCTTTCTTT | CASSQDFGPSAEAFF | - | TRBJ1-1 | - | TRBV4-1
TGTGCCAGCAGCCTGACAGGATGGGATGGCTACACCTTC | CASSLTGWDGYTF | - | TRBJ1-2 | - | TRBV27
TGCAGCGTTACGGCCCTGAACACTGAAGCTTTCTTT | CSVTALNTEAFF | - | TRBJ1-1 | - | TRBV29-1
TGTGCCAGCAGCGGAGACGACAGGGGCATCCTCTATGGCTACACCTTC | CASSGDDRGILYGYTF | - | TRBJ1-2 | TRBD1 | TRBV7-9
TGCGCCAGCAGCTTGGAGGGGACCTCCTACGAGCAGTACTTC | CASSLEGTSYEQYF | - | TRBJ2-7 | - | TRBV5-1
TGTGCCAGCAGCCCATACTCAGGGGTCGAGACCGGGGAGCTGTTTTTT | CASSPYSGVETGELFF | - | TRBJ2-2 | - | TRBV7-8
TGTGCCAGCAGCTTTTCGGTCGACTATGGCTACACCTTC | CASSFSVDYGYTF | - | TRBJ1-2 | - | TRBV7-9
TGTGCCAGCACCATAGGGACCTACGAGCAGTACTTC | CASTIGTYEQYF | - | TRBJ2-7 | - | TRBV2
TGTGCCAGCAGTGAACGGGTTAACTATGGCTACACCTTC | CASSERVNYGYTF | once | TRBJ1-2 | - | TRBV6-1
TGTGCCAGCAGCTTAGTTACGTCCTACGAGCAGTACTTC | CASSLVTSYEQYF | once | TRBJ2-7 | - | TRBV13
TGTGCCAGCAGAACGACAGGGTTGGACACTGAAGCTTTCTTT | CASRTTGLDTEAFF | - | TRBJ1-1 | TRBD1 | TRBV6-6
TGTGCCTGGAGTGTAGAGCCAGGGAATGGCTACACCTTC | CAWSVEPGNGYTF | few | TRBJ1-2 | - | TRBV30
TGTGCCAGTAGTATAGTGTGGGGACTAGCGGGGGGGAAGGTCTACAATGAGCAGTTCTTC | CASSIVWGLAGGKVYNEQFF | - | TRBJ2-1 | TRBD2 | TRBV19
TGCGCCAGCACCAACGAGTTACAGGGGGCTCCTGAAGCTTTCTTT | CASTNELQGAPEAFF | once | TRBJ1-1 | TRBD1 | TRBV4-1